Each of the 19 T cell receptor beta chains below was sequenced from the same sample in a study of T cell changes during pregnancy in multiple sclerosis. Generated by immunoSEQ multiplex PCR, the TCRdb table keeps only in-frame clones and is missing some. Altogether roughly 110,000 clones are present, 85% to 95% being singletons, with the ten largest covering 0.78%. This material consisted of peripheral blood, taken in the third trimester of pregnancy. Receptor source: a female donor in good health, enrolled as a control in a pregnancy study.

The J gene is TRBJ2-2, the V gene TRBV4-3, with D perhaps matching TRBD1 (6 bases). This CDR3 spans 16 amino acids. CDR1 and CDR2 (germline): LGHNA, YSLEER. V was cut by 1 base and J by 2 bases, with 11 bases left in between. The CDR3 loop is CASSQGAGANTGELFF. CDR3 nucleotide sequence: TGCGCCAGCAGCCAAGGGGCAGGGGCAAACACCGGGGAGCTGTTTTTT.

The chain recombines TRBV4-3 with TRBJ2-5, with D possibly being TRBD2 (5 bases). V gave up 0 bases and J gave up 5 bases, with 13 bases separating them. The CDR3 length is 15 residues. Germline V CDR1 and CDR2: LGHNA, YSLEER. In DNA, the CDR3 is TGCGCCAGCAGCCAAGAAGTCGGGAATAGTGAGACCCAGTACTTC. Amino acids: CASSQEVGNSETQYF.

The V call is TRBV25-1, the J call TRBJ2-5; TRBD1 aligns across 7 bases. Trimming cost V 3 bases and J 5 bases; bases outside gene matches: 6. The CDR3 is made up of 14 amino acids. Germline CDR1 reads MGHDK; CDR2 reads SYGVNS. The CDR3 sequence is CASSDVGQSETQYF. The CDR3 DNA follows: TGTGCCAGCAGTGATGTGGGACAGAGTGAGACCCAGTACTTC.

This clone was recorded only once. The chain couples TRBV4-3 to TRBJ2-1, with TRBD2 matching over 13 bases. J lost 10 bases, V lost 3 bases, and 9 bases had no gene match. Germline values: CDR1 LGHNA, CDR2 YSLEER. The CDR3 has 16 amino acids. The CDR3 protein is CASSHVLAGGLGEQFF. CDR3 sequence (DNA): TGCGCCAGCAGCCATGTACTAGCGGGGGGGCTTGGGGAGCAGTTCTTC.

J is TRBJ1-1 and V is TRBV5-1, with a weak D call TRBD1 (5 bases). The CDR3 runs 14 residues. CDR1 and CDR2 from the germline V gene are SGHRS and YFSETQ. V lost 3 bases and J 1 base, leaving 10 bases between the germline ends. The CDR3 DNA reads TGCGCCAGCAGCTACGGACACCCGAACACTGAAGCTTTCTTT. Translated: CASSYGHPNTEAFF.

V and J are TRBV6-5 and TRBJ2-7; TRBD1 matches at 8 bases. The CDR3 is 14 residues long. Germline CDR1 MNHEY, CDR2 SVGAGI. V was pared by 5 bases and J by 3 bases, with 6 bases of the junction left unmatched. The CDR3 is CASSINGQGYEQYF. DNA of the CDR3: TGTGCCAGCAGTATTAACGGACAGGGCTACGAGCAGTACTTC.

This chain links TRBV4-2 with TRBJ1-1, with TRBD1 as a possible D gene (6 bases). CDR3 length: 17 residues. The germline V gene has CDR1 LGHNA and CDR2 YNFKEQ. V lost 0 bases, J lost 6 bases, and 20 bases lay in between. The CDR3 DNA sequence: TGTGCCAGCAGCCAAGATAGGTCGACAGGCCGTGGGCCTGAAGCTTTCTTT. As protein: CASSQDRSTGRGPEAFF.

The genes are TRBV19 and TRBJ2-2; 8 bases align to TRBD1. This CDR3 is 17 amino acids long. The germline gives CDR1 LNHDA, CDR2 SQIVND (reference sequence). V shed 6 bases, J shed 0 bases, and the junction held 9 bases outside the gene matches. CDR3 region: CASREDRARANTGELFF. The CDR3 nucleotides read TGTGCCAGTAGGGAGGACAGGGCTCGTGCGAACACCGGGGAGCTGTTTTTT.

The chain joins TRBV4-3 to TRBJ1-1, with a possible D match to TRBD1 (5 bases). CDR3 size: 14 residues. Germline V gene lookup returns CDR1 LGHNA and CDR2 YSLEER. Trimming shortened V by 3 bases and J by 6 bases, and 14 bases separated the two germline ends. CDR3 in amino acids: CASSHGFRGPEAFF. CDR3 DNA sequence: TGCGCCAGCAGCCACGGTTTTAGGGGCCCTGAAGCTTTCTTT.

CDR3 protein: CASRSGLRGLIYF. For the CDR3, the DNA is TGTGCCAGCAGATCCGGACTTCGGGGGTTGATATATTTT. The genes are TRBV6-5 and TRBJ1-3, with D possibly matching TRBD1 (5 bases). The germline CDR1 and CDR2 sequences are MNHEY and SVGAGI. This CDR3 comprises 13 residues. The V end was cut by 6 bases, the J end by 13 bases, with 19 bases between.

The V and J genes are TRBV7-9 and TRBJ1-3; no clear D gene. V gave up 7 bases and J gave up 4 bases, with 11 bases separating them. Looked up from germline, CDR1 is SEHNR and CDR2 is FQNEAQ (reference sequence). The CDR3 is 13 residues long. The DNA of the CDR3 is TGTGCCAGCAATGAGGGCCCAGGAAACACCATATATTTT. Translation: CASNEGPGNTIYF. Filled out from reference TRBV7-9 and TRBJ1-3, the complete variable domain reads DTGVSQNPRHKITKRGQNVTFRCDPISEHNRLYWYRQTLGQGPEFLTYFQNEAQLEKSRLLSDRFSAERPKGSFSTLEIQRTEQGDSAMYLCASNEGPGNTIYFGEGSWLTVV.

This chain links TRBV5-8 with TRBJ1-2; TRBD1 might be the D (5 bases). Per the germline V gene, CDR1 is SGHTS and CDR2 is YDEGEE. Trimming took 2 bases from V and 4 from J, leaving 9 bases between them. This CDR3 spans 13 amino acids. This CDR3 is CASSLGAIYGYTF. CDR3 sequence (DNA): TGTGCCAGCAGCTTAGGGGCGATCTATGGCTACACCTTC.

This chain uses TRBV7-2 with TRBJ1-6; 7 nucleotides line up with TRBD1. There are 16 residues in the CDR3. Germline CDR1 SGHTA, CDR2 FQGNSA. V gave up 5 bases and J gave up 3 bases; unmatched junction bases: 7. The CDR3 spells CASSPSGQDYNSPLHF. CDR3 nucleotide sequence: TGTGCCAGCAGCCCCAGCGGACAGGACTATAATTCACCCCTCCACTTT.

The chain links TRBV5-6 to TRBJ1-3, with D hard to call. Trimming pared 4 bases from V and 0 bases from J, leaving 14 bases between. CDR3 length equals 16 residues. Germline loops: CDR1 SGHDT, CDR2 YYEEEE. In DNA form, the CDR3 reads TGTGCCAGCAGCCCCGGGGTCAGGAGCTCTGGAAACACCATATATTTT. It yields the protein CASSPGVRSSGNTIYF.

V usage is TRBV4-2 and J usage is TRBJ2-1, with D perhaps matching TRBD2 (5 bases). Looked up from germline, CDR1 is LGHNA and CDR2 is YNFKEQ. The length of the CDR3 is 17 residues. V dropped 0 bases and J dropped 7 bases, with 19 bases sitting between them. The CDR3 DNA is TGTGCCAGCAGCCAAGATGTTGGGAGTAGCGTGCGAAATGAGCAGTTCTTC. It yields the protein CASSQDVGSSVRNEQFF.

The V and J genes are TRBV7-9 and TRBJ1-2; 9 nucleotides line up with TRBD1. CDR3 size: 15 residues. V was pared by 0 bases and J by 6 bases, with 5 bases of the junction left unmatched. Germline CDR1 is SEHNR and CDR2 is FQNEAQ (reference sequence). The CDR3 loop reads CASSLAGWTGDGYTF. In DNA form, the CDR3 reads TGTGCCAGCAGCTTAGCGGGATGGACAGGGGATGGCTACACCTTC. The full variable domain, rest sourced from reference TRBV7-9 and TRBJ1-2, is DTGVSQNPRHKITKRGQNVTFRCDPISEHNRLYWYRQTLGQGPEFLTYFQNEAQLEKSRLLSDRFSAERPKGSFSTLEIQRTEQGDSAMYLCASSLAGWTGDGYTFGSGTRLTVV.

The CDR3 DNA reads as TGTGCCAGCAGCGACACAGGGTTATACGAGCAGTACTTC. Amino acid sequence: CASSDTGLYEQYF. V usage is TRBV25-1 and J usage is TRBJ2-7; tentatively, D is TRBD1 (6 bases). Trimming took off 6 bases at V and 4 bases at J, with 13 bases between the two ends. This CDR3 spans 13 amino acids. From germline, CDR1 is MGHDK and CDR2 SYGVNS.

In its sample, this clone was seen a few times. The J gene is TRBJ1-1, the V gene TRBV15; possible D gene TRBD1, 6 bases. Per germline, CDR1 LNHNV and CDR2 YYDKDF (reference sequence). This CDR3 has 15 residues. V was pared by 3 bases and J by 4 bases, with 15 bases between. CDR3 in DNA: TGTGCCACCAGCAGGGAATACAGGGTTCGCACTGAAGCTTTCTTT. It encodes CATSREYRVRTEAFF.

This chain uses TRBV6-5 with TRBJ1-2; D is possibly TRBD1 (6 bases). V lost 6 bases, J lost 2 bases, and 13 bases lay in between. This CDR3 has 14 amino acids. Per the germline V gene, CDR1 is MNHEY and CDR2 is SVGAGI. CDR3 nucleotides: TGTGCCAGCAGCCGAAGGACAGAGAACTATGGCTACACCTTC. This sequence encodes CASSRRTENYGYTF.